This entry concerns a single T cell receptor beta chain. Clones were sequenced by immunoSEQ multiplex PCR, and TCRdb holds only the in-frame ones, with some missing. The table lists 110,000 to 150,000 clones, over 80% of them singletons. This sample was included in a study of T cell responses to AZD1222 COVID-19 vaccine. Germline CDR1 is MDHEN and CDR2 is SYDVKM. The CDR3 consists of 14 residues. With 4 bases removed from V and 5 bases from J, the gap between germline ends came to 11 bases. Sequenced material: peripheral blood, taken 28 days after the second AZD1222 dose. The chain recombines TRBV28 with TRBJ1-4; D is unresolved. The TCR was taken from an adult who received the AZD1222 COVID-19 vaccine. As DNA, the CDR3 is TGTGCCAGCAGTTACTCGGGGAAGAATGAAAAACTGTTTTTT. It codes for CASSYSGKNEKLFF.